These T cell receptor beta chains were read from a single sample in a study of blood T cell repertoires in COVID-19. Clones were sequenced by immunoSEQ multiplex PCR, and TCRdb holds only the in-frame ones, with some missing. This table holds about 260,000 clones, about 87% found once. Sequencing used peripheral blood. The receptors stem from a woman aged 55-70 years with COVID-19, enrolled during active disease. Each CDR3 is given with its conserved first and last residue. D genes are given only for firm matches. Not all rows give a size; the values are once, few, many and, for expanded clones, a class.

size	D	V	length	J	CDR3	DNA
-	-	TRBV14	15	TRBJ2-2	CASSQEGARTGELFF	TGTGCCAGCAGCCAAGAGGGGGCCCGGACCGGGGAGCTGTTTTTT
-	-	TRBV24-1	16	TRBJ2-5	CATSALGQGTRETQYF	TGTGCCACCAGTGCCCTGGGGCAGGGAACCCGAGAGACCCAGTACTTC
-	-	TRBV5-6	16	TRBJ1-1	CASSLVKGRGNTEAFF	TGTGCCAGCAGCTTGGTAAAGGGGCGGGGGAACACTGAAGCTTTCTTT
-	TRBD1	TRBV6-5	14	TRBJ1-1	CASSYSPGQLEAFF	TGTGCCAGCAGTTACTCCCCGGGACAGCTTGAAGCTTTCTTT
-	-	TRBV4-3	13	TRBJ2-1	CASSSYRDNEQFF	TGCGCCAGCAGCTCATACCGGGACAATGAGCAGTTCTTC
-	-	TRBV3-1/TRBV3-2	15	TRBJ2-5	CASSQSGPGQETQYF	TGTGCCAGCAGCCAATCAGGCCCAGGGCAAGAGACCCAGTACTTC
once	TRBD2	TRBV5-1	15	TRBJ2-1	CASSLGASGYNEQFF	TGCGCCAGCAGCTTGGGGGCTAGCGGCTACAATGAGCAGTTCTTC
-	TRBD2	TRBV28	12	TRBJ2-1	CASSPQREGQFF	TGTGCCAGCAGTCCCCAGCGGGAGGGGCAGTTCTTC
-	TRBD1	TRBV15	18	TRBJ1-5	CATSRDSNTGTGSQPQHF	TGTGCCACCAGCAGAGACTCGAATACCGGGACAGGCAGTCAGCCCCAGCATTTT
-	TRBD2	TRBV6-1	16	TRBJ2-1	CASSDLAGVLPNEQFF	TGTGCCAGCAGTGACTTAGCGGGAGTCCTACCCAATGAGCAGTTCTTC
once	-	TRBV9	14	TRBJ1-1	CASSVELWATEAFF	TGTGCCAGCAGCGTAGAACTCTGGGCCACTGAAGCTTTCTTT
-	TRBD2	TRBV18	17	TRBJ2-2	CASSPFERELSPGELFF	TGTGCCAGCTCACCCTTTGAGCGGGAGTTGAGCCCCGGGGAGCTGTTTTTT
few	-	TRBV2	13	TRBJ1-1	CASSEVVYSEAFF	TGTGCCAGCAGTGAGGTCGTGTACTCGGAAGCTTTCTTT
few	TRBD1	TRBV27	16	TRBJ1-6	CASKQGALSYNSPLHF	TGTGCCAGCAAACAGGGGGCCCTCTCCTATAATTCACCCCTCCACTTT
-	-	TRBV5-6	17	TRBJ2-5	CASSLKLYLGGVETQYF	TGTGCCAGCAGCTTGAAGCTTTATTTGGGGGGAGTGGAGACCCAGTACTTC
-	-	TRBV25-1	15	TRBJ1-6	CASSDWEGRESPLHF	TGTGCCAGCAGTGACTGGGAGGGAAGAGAGTCACCCCTCCACTTT
-	-	TRBV5-1	15	TRBJ2-1	CASSWERNSYNEQFF	TGCGCCAGCAGCTGGGAGCGGAACTCCTACAATGAGCAGTTCTTC
-	-	TRBV9	14	TRBJ2-7	CASSVSDYALEQYF	TGTGCCAGCAGCGTTAGCGACTACGCTCTGGAGCAGTACTTC
few	TRBD1	TRBV19	16	TRBJ1-6	CASSPSRTGPGSPLHF	TGTGCCAGTAGTCCATCCCGGACAGGGCCCGGTTCACCCCTCCACTTT
-	-	TRBV7-2	15	TRBJ2-3	CASSAQRAGADTQYF	TGTGCCAGCAGCGCCCAGCGGGCTGGCGCAGATACGCAGTATTTT
-	-	TRBV29-1	14	TRBJ2-7	CSVSVRLRTYEQYF	TGCAGCGTTTCGGTGAGGTTGAGAACCTACGAGCAGTACTTC
-	TRBD2	TRBV6-5	15	TRBJ2-7	CASTGLAGRRHEQYF	TGTGCCAGCACGGGACTAGCGGGAAGGCGCCACGAGCAGTACTTC
-	TRBD1	TRBV27	13	TRBJ1-2	CASSRTGNYGYTF	TGTGCCAGCAGCCGGACAGGCAACTATGGCTACACCTTC
once	-	TRBV7-2	13	TRBJ2-7	CASSLGRAYEQYF	TGTGCCAGCAGCTTAGGTCGGGCCTACGAGCAGTACTTC
-	TRBD2	TRBV9	16	TRBJ2-1	CASSVEIFRTSGEQFF	TGTGCCAGCAGCGTAGAAATTTTCAGGACTAGCGGTGAGCAGTTCTTC
-	TRBD1	TRBV18	14	TRBJ1-1	CASSQGTVNTEAFF	TGTGCCAGCTCACAGGGGACAGTGAACACTGAAGCTTTCTTT
-	TRBD2	TRBV11-2	14	TRBJ2-7	CASSLDRIAGGPGF	TGTGCCAGCAGCTTAGATCGGATAGCGGGGGGCCCGGGATTC
-	-	TRBV6-4	13	TRBJ2-1	CASSARQNNEQFF	TGTGCCAGCAGTGCTAGACAGAACAATGAGCAGTTCTTC
-	TRBD1	TRBV6-2/TRBV6-3	13	TRBJ1-2	CASSTGGAYGYTF	TGTGCCAGCAGTACAGGGGGCGCCTATGGCTACACCTTC
-	-	TRBV5-4	14	TRBJ2-7	CASSAGTRAYEQYF	TGTGCCAGCAGCGCCGGGACACGAGCCTACGAGCAGTACTTC
-	TRBD1	TRBV19	16	TRBJ2-7	CASSIDSAGGRREQYF	TGTGCCAGTAGTATAGATTCTGCAGGGGGAAGGCGTGAGCAGTACTTC
few	-	TRBV10-3	14	TRBJ1-5	CAISLDGNNQPQHF	TGTGCCATCTCCTTGGACGGGAACAATCAGCCCCAGCATTTT
-	-	TRBV5-5	13	TRBJ1-5	CASRLDMGQPQHF	TGTGCCAGCAGGCTGGACATGGGACAGCCCCAGCATTTT
-	TRBD1	TRBV9	15	TRBJ2-1	CASSGPGQRNNEQFF	TGTGCCAGCAGCGGCCCGGGACAGAGAAACAATGAGCAGTTCTTC
-	-	TRBV28	13	TRBJ1-1	CASISTGNTEAFF	TGTGCCAGCATTTCCACAGGGAACACTGAAGCTTTCTTT